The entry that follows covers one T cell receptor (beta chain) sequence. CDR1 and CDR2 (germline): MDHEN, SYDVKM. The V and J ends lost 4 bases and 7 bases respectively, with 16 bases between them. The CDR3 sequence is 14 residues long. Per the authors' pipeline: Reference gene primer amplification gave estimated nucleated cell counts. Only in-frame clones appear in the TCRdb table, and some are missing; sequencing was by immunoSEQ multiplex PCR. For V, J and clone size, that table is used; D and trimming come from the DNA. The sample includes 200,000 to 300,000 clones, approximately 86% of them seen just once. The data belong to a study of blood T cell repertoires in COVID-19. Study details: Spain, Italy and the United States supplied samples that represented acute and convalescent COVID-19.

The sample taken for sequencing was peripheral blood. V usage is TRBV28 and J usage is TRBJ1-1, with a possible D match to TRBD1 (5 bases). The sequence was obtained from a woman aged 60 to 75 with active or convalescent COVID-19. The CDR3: CASSWGVGRGEAFF. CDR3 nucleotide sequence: TGTGCCAGCAGTTGGGGGGTTGGAAGAGGTGAAGCTTTCTTT.